This T cell receptor (beta chain) derives from a study of cytomegalovirus exposure and HLA in healthy donors. On the study more broadly: Inside one of the first data releases sat about 85 million unique TCRs taken from HLA-typed donors.

Germline V CDR1 and CDR2: MDHEN, SYDVKM. This CDR3 is built from 13 residues. With 6 bases clipped from V and 8 bases from J, the junction kept 4 bases outside the gene matches. Study results and caveats: Donors were assumed by presence/absence analyses to have roughly uniform sequencing depth.

Donors had nominal health at sampling but likely had unrecorded immune exposures. On this clone: Its target is not known.

The PCR employed 60 Vbeta primers together with 13 Jbeta primers. The protocol was immunoSEQ multiplex PCR, while the TCRdb copy is restricted to in-frame clones and leaves out a portion. Its table lists 200,000 to 250,000 clones. The chain combines TRBV28 with TRBJ1-4, with 9 bases aligning to TRBD1. Sequenced material: PBMCs. The sequence came from a girl aged 2-9 years in good health and CMV-seropositive. For the CDR3, the DNA is TGTGCCAGCAGACGACAGGGGGAGGAAAAACTGTTTTTT. It translates to CASRRQGEEKLFF.